Included here is one T cell receptor (beta chain) sequence, with context. What it binds is not known. This entry is derived from a study of CD4 T cells in relation to SARS-CoV-2 and coronaviruses. Whole-study results and caveats: Memory recall responses, not primary responses primed in culture, are what the assay detects. Monoreactive clones expanded significantly more to SARS-CoV-2 than crossreactive clones did.

Unexposed donor CD4+ T cells date from 2011-2018, before the COVID-19 pandemic. Cryopreserved PBMCs were CD4-enriched, then split into naive and memory cells. Trimming removed 4 bases from V and 3 bases from J, with 13 bases in between. Germline lookup yields CDR1 SGHRS and CDR2 YFSETQ. This CDR3 is built from 14 residues. Deep TCR-beta sequencing used DNA from uncultured naive and memory CD4+ T cells. Produced via immunoSEQ multiplex PCR; TCRdb's table is partial and in-frame only. The sample lists approximately 64,000 clones; about 94% were seen once. Input material: naive CD4+ T cells from PBMCs. Subset described: naive CD4+ T cells isolated by negative enrichment. The J gene is TRBJ2-5, the V gene TRBV5-1; tentatively, D is TRBD1 (5 bases). This TCR came from a human donor in good health. The CDR3 DNA reads as TGCGCCAGCAGCCCTTGGGGCGGCGAAGAGACCCAGTACTTC. Protein product: CASSPWGGEETQYF.